This entry is about one TCR beta chain. The target antigen is unknown. This sample was taken from a study of T cell responses to AZD1222 COVID-19 vaccine. Findings and limits, study-wide: Only after the peak T cell response were repertoires sampled. A reported finding is that nearly half of spike-specific TCRs target unmutated variant regions. Once two AZD1222 doses were given, Spike-specific TCR breadth and depth went up.

CDR1 SQVTM and CDR2 ANQGSEA come from the germline V gene. This CDR3 has 13 residues. Between the trimmed V and J ends, which lost 4 bases and 0 bases, there was a span of 10 bases. Sequenced by immunoSEQ multiplex PCR; TCRdb stores in-frame clones only, minus some. Of over 120,000 clones listed, approximately 88% are singletons. This material consisted of peripheral blood, taken 28 days after the second dose of the MenACWY control vaccine. The origin of this receptor is an adult who received the MenACWY meningococcal vaccine as a control. V gene TRBV29-1 combines with J gene TRBJ2-7; no reliable D call. DNA for the CDR3: TGCAGCGTTGCGCGACCGAGCTCCTACGAGCAGTACTTC. Protein sequence: CSVARPSSYEQYF.